The 11 T cell receptor beta chains reported below all come from one sample, sequenced in a study of T cell changes during pregnancy in multiple sclerosis. The assay was immunoSEQ multiplex PCR, and TCRdb's table has in-frame clones only and misses some. Of some 41,000 clones in the sample, almost 95% are singletons; the top ten hold 6.5% to 9.5%. The sequencing used CD8+ T cells from peripheral blood mononuclear cells, collected in the third trimester of pregnancy. Receptor source: a female donor with multiple sclerosis, enrolled in a pregnancy study.

The chain is built from TRBV4-1 and TRBJ2-7; TRBD1 might be the D (6 bases). Germline V lookup: CDR1 MGHRA, CDR2 YSYEKL. Trimming cost V 1 base and J 0 bases, with 16 bases left between them. The CDR3 loop spans 17 amino acids. The CDR3 reads CASSQVRSDSRSYEQYF. CDR3 sequence (DNA): TGCGCCAGCAGCCAAGTACGTTCGGACAGCCGCTCCTACGAGCAGTACTTC.

The chain employs TRBV21-1 and TRBJ2-7; TRBD2 was called by the table and not checked on the DNA. TRBV21-1 has pseudogene status. This CDR3 is 14 amino acids long. In nucleotides, the CDR3 is TGTGCCAGCAGCAAGGGACTCGAGTCCTACGAGCAGTACTTC. It encodes CASSKGLESYEQYF.

This clone occurred a few times. V and J are TRBV5-6 and TRBJ2-3; D is ambiguous. Between the trimmed V and J ends, which lost 2 bases and 6 bases, there was a span of 13 bases. CDR1 and CDR2 (germline): SGHDT, YYEEEE. The CDR3 contains 14 residues. CDR3 DNA sequence: TGTGCCAGCAGCTTTCCTAGTGAGGCGGATACGCAGTATTTT. Protein product: CASSFPSEADTQYF.

This clone was counted a few times. The V and J genes are TRBV6-1 and TRBJ2-1, with TRBD2 identical over 8 bases. V dropped 4 bases and J dropped 8; count of bases not matched to a gene: 13. Germline-derived CDR1 and CDR2 are MNHNS and SASEGT. The CDR3 totals 16 residues. Here the CDR3 DNA reads TGTGCCAGCAGTGGAGGACTAGCCCCTCTGGTGGATGAGCAGTTCTTC. Residues: CASSGGLAPLVDEQFF.

The genes are TRBV6-6 and TRBJ2-3, with D possibly TRBD2 on 5 matching bases. V gave up 9 bases and J gave up 2 bases, with 12 bases separating them. The CDR3 length is 13 residues. From germline, CDR1 is MNHNY and CDR2 SVGAGI (reference sequence). CDR3 nucleotides: TGTGCCAGTACAAGGACTCTCACAGATACGCAGTATTTT. Translated, it gives CASTRTLTDTQYF.

This clone is a singleton in its sample. The gene calls are TRBV6-5 and TRBJ2-1, with 8 positions matching TRBD2. The germline gives CDR1 MNHEY, CDR2 SVGAGI. V lost 2 bases to trimming and J lost 8 bases; unmatched junction nucleotides: 8. The length of the CDR3 is 15 residues. CDR3 sequence (DNA): TGTGCCAGCAGTTACGGGAGCGGGAGAGATGATGAGCAGTTCTTC. Amino acid sequence: CASSYGSGRDDEQFF.

This rearrangement joins TRBV19 to TRBJ1-4, with 8 bases aligning to TRBD1. The CDR3 sequence is 15 residues long. V shed 5 bases, J shed 7 bases, and the junction held 9 bases outside the gene matches. Germline lookup yields CDR1 LNHDA and CDR2 SQIVND (reference sequence). For the CDR3, the DNA is TGTGCCAGTAGTCTTCTCGGGACAGGTGCTGAAAAACTGTTTTTT. It specifies CASSLLGTGAEKLFF.

The gene calls are TRBV21-1 and TRBJ1-2. TRBV21-1 is listed as a pseudogene. The CDR3 runs 13 residues. The CDR3 reads CASSRVSNYGYTF. The CDR3 DNA follows: TGTGCCAGCAGCAGAGTCTCTAACTATGGCTACACCTTC.

There are a few counts of this clone. The chain carries TRBV27 and TRBJ2-2, with 7 bases matching TRBD1. The CDR3 totals 14 residues. The trim removed 5 bases at V and 6 bases at J, leaving 6 bases unmatched. Germline lookup yields CDR1 MNHEY and CDR2 SMNVEV (reference sequence). CDR3 sequence: CASSIDRVAGELFF. The CDR3 DNA is TGTGCCAGCAGTATTGACAGGGTAGCCGGGGAGCTGTTTTTT.

J is TRBJ2-2 and V is TRBV15; D may be TRBD2 (6 bases). The V gene's germline CDR1 is LNHNV and CDR2 YYDKDF (reference sequence). This CDR3 region has 15 residues. Trimming took 2 bases from V and 7 from J, leaving 14 bases between them. The CDR3: CATSRSSGSDGELFF. In DNA, the CDR3 is TGTGCCACCAGCAGAAGTAGCGGATCTGACGGGGAGCTGTTTTTT.

This clone was seen more than once but under ten times. The CDR3, as DNA: TGTGCCAGCAGTTTGCTGGGGGCAGGGGGCTCTGGAAACACCATATATTTT. It codes for CASSLLGAGGSGNTIYF. The rearrangement uses TRBV5-6 and TRBJ1-3; TRBD1 matches at 7 bases. This CDR3 contains 17 residues. The germline gives CDR1 SGHDT, CDR2 YYEEEE. J gave up 0 bases and V 5 bases, and 11 bases lay outside the gene matches. Full variable domain (rest looked up from reference TRBV5-6 and TRBJ1-3): DAGVTQSPTHLIKTRGQQVTLRCSPKSGHDTVSWYQQALGQGPQFIFQYYEEEERQRGNFPDRFSGHQFPNYSSELNVNALLLGDSALYLCASSLLGAGGSGNTIYFGEGSWLTVV.